Listed below are T cell receptor beta chains from one sample, sequenced in a study of chemoradiotherapy in HPV16-positive cancers. The method was immunoSEQ multiplex PCR; TCRdb's version includes in-frame clones alone and lacks a portion of them. The top ten hold roughly 8.3% of the sample, which has under 5,000 clones, around 85% seen once. Sequences were derived from tumor tissue, sampled from a patient who underwent chemoradiotherapy. The receptors come from a human donor with HPV-associated anogenital cancer. Each CDR3 is given with its conserved first and last residue.

TRBJ1-4 | TRBV6-6 | CASSYSLATGNEKLFF
TRBJ2-7 | TRBV5-6 | CASSLDGGLQYSYEQYF
TRBJ1-1 | TRBV9 | CASSPGVDTEAFF
TRBJ1-1 | TRBV30 | CAWKSGGPPNTEAFF
TRBJ1-1 | TRBV10-3 | CAISESRVAFF
TRBJ1-3 | TRBV5-6 | CASSEGGEGNTIYF
TRBJ1-2 | TRBV2 | CASWVRGTNYGYTF
TRBJ2-5 | TRBV25-1 | CASSVPWETQYF
TRBJ1-2 | TRBV25-1 | CASSETGGNYGYTF
TRBJ1-5 | TRBV7-8 | CASTPDADSNQPQHF
TRBJ2-1 | TRBV18 | CASSPPSQGEQFF
TRBJ2-3 | TRBV11-3 | CASSSRGSTDTQYF
TRBJ2-3 | TRBV27 | CASTGLAKRGDTQYF
TRBJ2-7 | TRBV28 | CASSPSPGTGGREQYF
TRBJ2-7 | TRBV7-3 | CASSPLAGIPYEQYF
TRBJ2-1 | TRBV5-1 | CASSLGTGESYNEQFF